This T cell receptor beta chain was recovered during a study of T cell responses to AZD1222 COVID-19 vaccine. In the study overall: Pooled in the analysis were second doses at about 4 or about 12 weeks.

Study observations and caveats: Spike as a whole was targeted by vaccine-associated CD4 TCRs, dominant at 160-218 and 743-854. Repertoires were collected only later (after the peak T cell response had occurred). Most donors were white British and more were female, and clonal diversity was possibly underestimated.

Here immunoSEQ multiplex PCR was the method, and the copy in TCRdb shows in-frame clones only, minus some. The table records about 180,000 clones, about 91% of them present only once. The junction had 2 bases not matched to a gene; V was cut back by 0 bases and J by 5 bases. Germline V lookup: CDR1 SEHNR, CDR2 FQNEAQ (reference sequence). This CDR3 has 14 amino acids. Concerning this clone itself: Its antigen is still unknown.

This specimen consisted of peripheral blood, obtained on day 0 of AZD1222 vaccination. The chain uses TRBV7-9 and TRBJ2-7; 9 positions match TRBD1. The receptor comes from an adult in good health. The CDR3 loop reads CASSLAGTGNEQYF. The CDR3 DNA reads TGTGCCAGCAGCTTAGCCGGGACAGGGAACGAGCAGTACTTC.